The T cell receptor (beta chain) described here comes from a study of response to subunit inactivated influenza vaccine. The count of this clonotype is one. What it recognizes is unknown. Study conclusions and caveats: Authors suggested each seasonal influenza vaccination recruits few new T cells.

TCRdb ran MiXCR on the RT-PCR reads and lists one entry per CDR3 protein. The table includes about 540,000 distinct CDR3 sequences, roughly 23% detected once. V lost 3 bases and J lost 4; bases outside the gene matches: 2. Germline values: CDR1 MNHEY, CDR2 SMNVEV (reference sequence). There are 14 residues in the CDR3. These records were also assigned to another study, of T cells expressing NK-cell markers. That paper states: Production of TCR beta cDNA relied on 5'RACE template switching with UMIs. With respect to HCMV, seven of the eight sequenced donors were seropositive, and one was seronegative.

This receptor was identified in a middle-aged man who received an inactivated influenza vaccine. The genes are TRBV27 and TRBJ2-1; TRBD2 matches 8 bases. Source: CD4+ T cells sorted from PBMCs, taken approximately 13 days after vaccination. The CDR3 coding sequence is TGTGCCAGCAGTTTTGAGCGGGGGTACAATGAGCAGTTCTTC. Translated, it gives CASSFERGYNEQFF.